Included here is one T cell receptor (beta chain) sequence, with context. Its specificity is not known. The data were taken from a study of T-cell memory formation after mild COVID-19. For the study at large: TCR clusters largely stayed donor specific. Study observations and caveats: Certain responding clones were present in pre-infection memory, suggesting participation of cross-reactive memory. A balance of CD4 and CD8 characterized clones contracting day 15 to 85, whereas later expanders leaned CD4+.

In TCRdb, the 5' RACE reads were re-called with MiXCR into one record per CDR3 protein. The sample has around 160,000 distinct CDR3 sequences; around 10% are singletons. Looked up from germline, CDR1 is MNHEY and CDR2 is SMNVEV (reference sequence). Deletions cut 8 bases from V and 0 bases from J, with 17 bases between. There are 15 residues in the CDR3. The chain joins TRBV27 to TRBJ2-7; D remains ambiguous. Sequencing was carried out using PBMCs or a T cell subset sorted from them (not recorded which). This TCR was recovered from a man between 18 and 35 years old who had mild COVID-19 (a few samples of this study predate the infection). Cell type and time point are not known. Here the CDR3 reads CASPRCLISSYEQYF. The CDR3 DNA sequence: TGTGCCAGCCCCCGCTGTCTTATTAGCTCCTACGAGCAGTACTTC.